This record concerns one T cell receptor beta chain sequence. TCRdb re-called the 5' RACE reads with MiXCR, one entry per CDR3 protein. The sample lists some 100,000 distinct CDR3 sequences, around 17% occurring once. These data are taken from a study of T cells of healthy individuals. This CDR3 spans 17 amino acids. Looked up from germline, CDR1 is SGHRS and CDR2 is YFSETQ. V dropped 4 bases and J dropped 2 bases, with 18 bases sitting between them. This sequence originates from a human donor in good health. This chain uses TRBV5-1 with TRBJ2-2; the D gene is possibly TRBD2 (6 bases). This CDR3 reads CASSGVWASVNTGELFF. The CDR3 bases are TGCGCCAGCAGCGGGGTGTGGGCTAGCGTTAACACCGGGGAGCTGTTTTTT.